This TCR beta chain comes out of a study of blood T cell repertoires in COVID-19. Overall study context: Whether acute or convalescent, the COVID-19 samples came from the United States, Italy and Spain. In each case, the material was cDNA or gDNA derived from T cells, B-cell-depleted T cells, or PBMCs.

How the authors handled the data: Quantification of nucleated cells was approximated via reference gene primer amplification. Measured with immunoSEQ multiplex PCR; TCRdb has only the in-frame clones, and not every one. That table is the source of V, J and clone size, and D and trimming were worked out from the DNA. The profile shows 200,000 to 300,000 clones, 85% to 90% of them singletons. The CDR3 has 15 amino acids. Germline V gene data show CDR1 as SGHTA and CDR2 as FQGTGA. Losses at the gene ends were 1 base for V and 6 bases for J; bases not matched to a gene: 8. The chain employs TRBV7-3 and TRBJ1-2; TRBD1 agrees at 7 bases. Sequencing used peripheral blood. This clonotype was obtained from a middle-aged woman with acute or convalescent COVID-19. For the CDR3, the DNA is TGTGCCAGCAGCTTAATTACAGGGGTTCCCCATGGCTACACCTTC. Translating it yields CASSLITGVPHGYTF.